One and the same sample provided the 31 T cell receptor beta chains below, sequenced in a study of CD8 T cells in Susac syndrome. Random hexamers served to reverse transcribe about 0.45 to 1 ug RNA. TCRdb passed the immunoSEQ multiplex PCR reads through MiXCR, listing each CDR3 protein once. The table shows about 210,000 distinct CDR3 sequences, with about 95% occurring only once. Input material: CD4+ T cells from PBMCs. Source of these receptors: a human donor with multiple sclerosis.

DNA for the CDR3: TGTGCCAGCAGCTTAGCGGGGACCGGAGGGGGCTACACCTTC. This encodes CASSLAGTGGGYTF. The chain carries TRBV7-2 and TRBJ1-2; possibly TRBD1 for D (5 bases). CDR1 SGHTA and CDR2 FQGNSA come from the germline V gene. CDR3 size: 14 residues. The V gene lost 0 bases and the J gene lost 8 bases, with 13 bases spanning the gap.

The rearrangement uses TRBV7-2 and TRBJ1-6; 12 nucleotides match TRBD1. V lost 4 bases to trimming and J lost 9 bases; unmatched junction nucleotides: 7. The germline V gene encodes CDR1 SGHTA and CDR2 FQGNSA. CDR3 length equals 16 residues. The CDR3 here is CASSSPGTGGLSPLHF. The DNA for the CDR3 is TGTGCCAGCAGCTCACCCGGGACAGGGGGCCTTTCACCCCTCCACTTT. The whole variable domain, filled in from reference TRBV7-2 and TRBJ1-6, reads GAGVSQSPSNKVTEKGKDVELRCDPISGHTALYWYRQSLGQGLEFLIYFQGNSAPDKSGLPSDRFSAERTGGSVSTLTIQRTQQEDSAVYLCASSSPGTGGLSPLHFGNGTRLTVT.

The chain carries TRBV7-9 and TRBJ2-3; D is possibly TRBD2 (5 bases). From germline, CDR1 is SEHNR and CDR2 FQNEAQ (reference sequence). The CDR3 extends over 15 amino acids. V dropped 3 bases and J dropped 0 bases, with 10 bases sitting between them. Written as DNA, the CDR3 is TGTGCCAGCAGCTTCTATAGGACTAGCACAGATACGCAGTATTTT. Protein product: CASSFYRTSTDTQYF.

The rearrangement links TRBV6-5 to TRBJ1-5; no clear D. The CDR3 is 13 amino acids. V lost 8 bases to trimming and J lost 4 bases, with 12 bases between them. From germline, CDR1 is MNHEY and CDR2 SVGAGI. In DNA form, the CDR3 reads TGTGCCAGCGCAAAACAAGTAAATCAGCCCCAGCATTTT. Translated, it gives CASAKQVNQPQHF.

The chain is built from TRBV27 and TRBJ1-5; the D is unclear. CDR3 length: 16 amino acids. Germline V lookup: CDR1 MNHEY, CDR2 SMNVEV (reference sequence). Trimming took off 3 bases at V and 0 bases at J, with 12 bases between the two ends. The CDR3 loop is CASSLGGTYSNQPQHF. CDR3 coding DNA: TGTGCCAGCAGTTTGGGAGGCACATATAGCAATCAGCCCCAGCATTTT.

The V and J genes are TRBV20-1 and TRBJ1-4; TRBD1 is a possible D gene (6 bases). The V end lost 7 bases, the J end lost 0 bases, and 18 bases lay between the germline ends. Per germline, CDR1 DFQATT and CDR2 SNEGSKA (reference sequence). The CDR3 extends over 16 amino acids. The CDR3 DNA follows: TGCAGTGTCGACGGGGGGCCTCTTGCAACTAATGAAAAACTGTTTTTT. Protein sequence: CSVDGGPLATNEKLFF.

CDR3 amino acids: CASSTGLAGITDTQYF. DNA of the CDR3: TGTGCCAGCAGCACAGGACTAGCGGGGATCACAGATACGCAGTATTTT. The chain carries TRBV9 and TRBJ2-3, with 12 bases identical to TRBD2. Germline V gene sequence: CDR1 SGDLS, CDR2 YYNGEE. J was trimmed by 2 bases and V by 4 bases; bases with no gene match: 5. The length of the CDR3 is 16 residues.

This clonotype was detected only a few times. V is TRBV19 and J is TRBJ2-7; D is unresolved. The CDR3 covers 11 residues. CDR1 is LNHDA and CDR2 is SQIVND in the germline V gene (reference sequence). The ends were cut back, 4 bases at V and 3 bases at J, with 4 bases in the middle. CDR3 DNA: TGTGCCAGTAGTACCCTCTACGAGCAGTACTTC. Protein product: CASSTLYEQYF.

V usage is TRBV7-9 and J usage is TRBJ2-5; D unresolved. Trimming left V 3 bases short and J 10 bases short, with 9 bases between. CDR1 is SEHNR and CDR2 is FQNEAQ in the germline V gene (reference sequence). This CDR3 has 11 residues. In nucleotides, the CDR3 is TGTGCCAGCAGCTTGTGGGGTTTCCAGTACTTC. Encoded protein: CASSLWGFQYF.

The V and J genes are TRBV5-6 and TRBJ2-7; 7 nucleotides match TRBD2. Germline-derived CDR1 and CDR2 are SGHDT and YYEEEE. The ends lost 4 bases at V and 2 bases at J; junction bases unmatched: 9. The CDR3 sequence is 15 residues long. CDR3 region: CASSPGKGGAYEQYF. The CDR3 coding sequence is TGTGCCAGCAGCCCAGGGAAGGGAGGGGCCTACGAGCAGTACTTC.

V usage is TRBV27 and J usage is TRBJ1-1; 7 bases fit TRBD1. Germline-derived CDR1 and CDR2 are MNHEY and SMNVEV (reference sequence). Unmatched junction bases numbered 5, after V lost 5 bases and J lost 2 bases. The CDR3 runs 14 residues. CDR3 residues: CASSARQGNTEAFF. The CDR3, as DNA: TGTGCCAGCAGTGCCCGACAGGGAAACACTGAAGCTTTCTTT.

The CDR3 is CASRGQFFDTGELFF. The DNA for the CDR3 is TGCGCCAGCAGAGGACAGTTTTTCGACACCGGGGAGCTGTTTTTT. The chain has TRBV5-1 and TRBJ2-2, with a weak D call TRBD1 (6 bases). The CDR3 is 15 amino acids. Germline CDR1 reads SGHRS; CDR2 reads YFSETQ. Trimming shortened V by 5 bases and J by 3 bases, and 14 bases separated the two germline ends.

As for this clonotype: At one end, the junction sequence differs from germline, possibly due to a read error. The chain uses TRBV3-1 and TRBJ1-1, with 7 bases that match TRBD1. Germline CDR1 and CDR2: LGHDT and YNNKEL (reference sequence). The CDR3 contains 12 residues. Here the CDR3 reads CASGQGVTEAFF. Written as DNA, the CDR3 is TGTGCCAGCGGCCAGGGGGTTACTGAAGCTTTCTTT.

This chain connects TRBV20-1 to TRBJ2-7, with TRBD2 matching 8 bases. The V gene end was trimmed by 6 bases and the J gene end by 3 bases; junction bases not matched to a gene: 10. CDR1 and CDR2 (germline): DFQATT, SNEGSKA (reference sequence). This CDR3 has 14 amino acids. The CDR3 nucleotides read TGCAGTGCCACAATAGCGGGACAACGCTACGAGCAGTACTTC. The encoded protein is CSATIAGQRYEQYF.

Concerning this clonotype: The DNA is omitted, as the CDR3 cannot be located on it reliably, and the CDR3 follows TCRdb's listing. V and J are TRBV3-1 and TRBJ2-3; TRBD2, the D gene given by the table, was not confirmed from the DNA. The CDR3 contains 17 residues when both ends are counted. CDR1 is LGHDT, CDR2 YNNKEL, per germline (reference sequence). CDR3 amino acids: CASSQDTSGRSFDTQYF.

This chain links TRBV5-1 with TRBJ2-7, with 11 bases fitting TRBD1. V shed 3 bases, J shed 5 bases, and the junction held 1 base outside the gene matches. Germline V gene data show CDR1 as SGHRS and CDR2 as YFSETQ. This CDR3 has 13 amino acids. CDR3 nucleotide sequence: TGCGCCAGCAGCTCGGGACAGGGGGACGAGCAGTACTTC. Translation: CASSSGQGDEQYF.

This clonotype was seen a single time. In DNA form, the CDR3 reads TGTGCCTGGGGAGATTACGAGCAGTACTTC. Protein product: CAWGDYEQYF. The rearrangement uses TRBV30 and TRBJ2-7; D ambiguous. The CDR3 length is 10 residues. Germline assignment: CDR1 GTSNPN and CDR2 SVGIG (reference sequence). Trimming removed 5 bases at V and 4 bases at J, with 6 bases between.

The CDR3 reads CASSLGTGYNQPQHF. As DNA, the CDR3 is TGTGCCAGCAGCTTAGGGACAGGGTACAATCAGCCCCAGCATTTT. The rearrangement links TRBV11-2 to TRBJ1-5; 8 bases are a match to TRBD1. J lost 3 bases, V lost 1 base, and 2 bases had no gene match. The CDR3 totals 15 residues. Germline V gene sequence: CDR1 SGHAT, CDR2 FQNNGV.

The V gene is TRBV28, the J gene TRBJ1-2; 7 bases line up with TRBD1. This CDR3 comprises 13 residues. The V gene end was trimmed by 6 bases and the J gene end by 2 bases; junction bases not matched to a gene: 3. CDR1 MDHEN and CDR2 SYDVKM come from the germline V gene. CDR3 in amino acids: CASRGTANYGYTF. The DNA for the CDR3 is TGTGCCAGCAGGGGGACAGCAAACTATGGCTACACCTTC.

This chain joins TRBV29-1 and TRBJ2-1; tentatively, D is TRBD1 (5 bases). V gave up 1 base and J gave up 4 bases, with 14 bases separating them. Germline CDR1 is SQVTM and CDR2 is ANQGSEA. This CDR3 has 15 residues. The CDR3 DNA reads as TGCAGCGTTGAAGGGGGCCCTGGGGCTTACAATGAGCAGTTCTTC. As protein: CSVEGGPGAYNEQFF.

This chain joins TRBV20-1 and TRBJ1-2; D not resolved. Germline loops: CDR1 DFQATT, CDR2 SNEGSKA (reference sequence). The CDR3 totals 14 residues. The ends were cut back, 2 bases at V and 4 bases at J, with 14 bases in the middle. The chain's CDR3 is CSARNSLLIYGYTF. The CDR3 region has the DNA TGCAGTGCTAGAAACAGCCTATTAATCTATGGCTACACCTTC.

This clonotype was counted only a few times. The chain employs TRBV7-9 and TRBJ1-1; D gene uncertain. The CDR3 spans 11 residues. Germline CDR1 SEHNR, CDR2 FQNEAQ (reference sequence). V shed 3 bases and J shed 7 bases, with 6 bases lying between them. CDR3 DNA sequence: TGTGCCAGCAGCTTGCAAGTTGAAGCTTTCTTT. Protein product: CASSLQVEAFF.

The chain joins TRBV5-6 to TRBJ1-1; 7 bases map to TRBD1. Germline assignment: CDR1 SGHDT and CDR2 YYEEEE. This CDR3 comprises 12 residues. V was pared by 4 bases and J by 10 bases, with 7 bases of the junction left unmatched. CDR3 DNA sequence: TGTGCCAGCAGCCTTGGGACAGCATCAGCTTTCTTT. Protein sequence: CASSLGTASAFF. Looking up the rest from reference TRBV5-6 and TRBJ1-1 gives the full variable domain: DAGVTQSPTHLIKTRGQQVTLRCSPKSGHDTVSWYQQALGQGPQFIFQYYEEEERQRGNFPDRFSGHQFPNYSSELNVNALLLGDSALYLCASSLGTASAFFGQGTRLTVV.

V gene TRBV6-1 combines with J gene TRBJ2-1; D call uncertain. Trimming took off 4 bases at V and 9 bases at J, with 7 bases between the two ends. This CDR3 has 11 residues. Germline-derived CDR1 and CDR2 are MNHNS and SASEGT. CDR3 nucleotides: TGTGCCAGCAGTGGTCTTCTTGAGCAGTTCTTC. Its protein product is CASSGLLEQFF.

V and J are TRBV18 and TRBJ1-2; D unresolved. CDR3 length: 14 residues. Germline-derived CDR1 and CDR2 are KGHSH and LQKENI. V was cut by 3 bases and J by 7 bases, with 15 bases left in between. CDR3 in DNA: TGTGCCAGCTCACCTCGTCAGGACGAGGGTGGCTACACCTTC. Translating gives CASSPRQDEGGYTF.

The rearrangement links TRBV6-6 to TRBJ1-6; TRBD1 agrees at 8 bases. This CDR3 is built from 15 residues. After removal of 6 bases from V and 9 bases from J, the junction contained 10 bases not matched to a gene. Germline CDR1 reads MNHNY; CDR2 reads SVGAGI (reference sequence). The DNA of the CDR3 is TGTGCCAGCAGGACTACACAGGGGGAGGCTTCACCCCTCCACTTT. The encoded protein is CASRTTQGEASPLHF.

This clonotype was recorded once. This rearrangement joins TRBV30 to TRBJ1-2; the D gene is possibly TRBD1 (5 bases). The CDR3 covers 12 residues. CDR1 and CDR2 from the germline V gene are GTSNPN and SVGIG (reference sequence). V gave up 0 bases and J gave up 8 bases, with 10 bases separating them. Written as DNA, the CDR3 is TGTGCCTGGAGTGTGCAGGGTCTAGGCTACACCTTC. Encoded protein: CAWSVQGLGYTF.

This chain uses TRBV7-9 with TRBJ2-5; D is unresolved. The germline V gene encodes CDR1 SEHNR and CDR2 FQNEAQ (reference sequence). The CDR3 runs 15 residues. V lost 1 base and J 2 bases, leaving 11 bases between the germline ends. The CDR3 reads CASSLVWMVQETQYF. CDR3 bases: TGTGCCAGCAGCTTAGTTTGGATGGTTCAAGAGACCCAGTACTTC.

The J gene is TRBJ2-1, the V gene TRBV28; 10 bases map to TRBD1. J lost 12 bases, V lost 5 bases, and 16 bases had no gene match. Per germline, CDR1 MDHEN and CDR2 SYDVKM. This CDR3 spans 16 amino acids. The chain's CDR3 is CASSTAGTGVIVWQFF. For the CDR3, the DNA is TGTGCCAGCAGTACCGCCGGGACAGGGGTTATTGTTTGGCAGTTCTTC.

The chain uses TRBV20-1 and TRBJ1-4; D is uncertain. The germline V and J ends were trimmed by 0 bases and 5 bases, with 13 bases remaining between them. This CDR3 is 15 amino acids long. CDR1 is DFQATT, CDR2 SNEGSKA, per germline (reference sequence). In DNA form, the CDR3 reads TGCAGTGCTAGAGATGGTTCCAGGCGGAATGAAAAACTGTTTTTT. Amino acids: CSARDGSRRNEKLFF.

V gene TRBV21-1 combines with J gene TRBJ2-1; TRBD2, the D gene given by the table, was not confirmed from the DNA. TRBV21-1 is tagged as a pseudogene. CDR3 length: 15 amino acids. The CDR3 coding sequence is TGTGCCAGCAGCATTAAGGGTAGCGAGTACAATGAGCAGTTCTTC. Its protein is CASSIKGSEYNEQFF.